The present TCR beta chain was sequenced within a study of glioma-infiltrating T cells after dendritic cell vaccination. Overall study context: Samples are from glioblastoma patients in Phase I and II dendritic cell vaccine trials. Autologous tumor lysate-pulsed dendritic cell vaccination was given between the early 2000s and the early 2010s. Autologous tumor lysate was loaded overnight onto monocyte-derived dendritic cells grown seven days with IL-4 and GM-CSF.

V lost 2 bases to trimming and J lost 3 bases, with 10 bases between them. Germline CDR1 KGHSH, CDR2 LQKENI. The CDR3 length is 15 residues. The primer mix had 60 V beta and 13 J beta primers. Here immunoSEQ multiplex PCR was the method, and the copy in TCRdb shows in-frame clones only, minus some. The table records approximately 90,000 clones, about 83% of them present only once. Specimen: blood, collected before dendritic cell vaccination. The gene calls are TRBV18 and TRBJ2-2; maybe TRBD1 (6 bases). This receptor was obtained from a human donor with glioblastoma. The CDR3 coding sequence is TGTGCCAGCTCACCATTGGGGGCAGACACCGGGGAGCTGTTTTTT. This gives the protein CASSPLGADTGELFF.